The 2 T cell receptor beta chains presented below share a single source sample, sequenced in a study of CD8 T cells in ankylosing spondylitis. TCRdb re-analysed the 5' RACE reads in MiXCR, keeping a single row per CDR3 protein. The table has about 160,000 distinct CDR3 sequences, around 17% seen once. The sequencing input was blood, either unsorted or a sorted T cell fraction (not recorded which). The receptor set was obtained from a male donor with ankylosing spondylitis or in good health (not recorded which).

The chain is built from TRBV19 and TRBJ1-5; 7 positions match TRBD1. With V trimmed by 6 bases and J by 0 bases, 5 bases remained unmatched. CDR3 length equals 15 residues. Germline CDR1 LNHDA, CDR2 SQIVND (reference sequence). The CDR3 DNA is TGTGCCAGTAGCTCGGACAGGAATAGCAATCAGCCCCAGCATTTT. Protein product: CASSSDRNSNQPQHF.

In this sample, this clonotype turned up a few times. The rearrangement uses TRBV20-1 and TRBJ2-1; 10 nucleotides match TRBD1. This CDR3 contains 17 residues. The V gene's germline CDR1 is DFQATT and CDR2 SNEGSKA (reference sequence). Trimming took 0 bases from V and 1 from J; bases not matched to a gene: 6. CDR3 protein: CSARDATGGGSYNEQFF. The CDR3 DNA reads TGCAGTGCTAGAGATGCGACAGGGGGCGGTTCCTACAATGAGCAGTTCTTC.